This entry describes one TCR beta chain. Its antigen is not yet known. No much larger clone exists at a distance of one base, and base qualities are not known. Samples from volunteer blood donors who had recovered from COVID-19 were contributed by a second Seattle source. Each collaborating institution followed its own protocols to collect whole blood in K2EDTA tubes. For TCRbeta analysis, collaborators shipped samples as frozen whole blood, isolated PBMCs, or DNA extracted from either of those sample types. This sample is drawn from a study of blood T cell repertoires in COVID-19 (dated by TCRdb to about 2020). Looking at the study overall: Collaborator samples came from the United States, Italy and Spain and covered acute and convalescent phases of COVID-19. Samples came from the ongoing ImmuneRACE study (first 160 participants) plus 1,254 subjects from 6 global collaborators. Deeply sampled blood TCRbeta repertoires from subjects exposed to, actively infected with, or recovered from COVID-19 were included in the dataset. Where available, HLA class I and class II types were taken from metadata supplied by the sample provider and were not determined by assay-based typing. The material from the prospective study consisted of cDNA or gDNA derived from T cells, B-cell-depleted T cells, or PBMCs. A de-identified subject ID, COVID-19 status, age in years and sex were almost always included in the sample metadata. The repertoires were made available in a free public database intended to serve as a resource for research on the immune response to SARS-CoV-2. Study-level results and caveats: How much clinical and demographic metadata was included differed by source and by participant, and the metadata was provided uncurated.

The germline V gene encodes CDR1 LNHDA and CDR2 SQIVND (reference sequence). Germline trimming amounts to 5 bases on V and 4 bases on J, with 4 as the count of junction bases outside the gene matches. Its CDR3 holds 14 amino acids, cysteine through phenylalanine. This entry keeps only the CDR3 DNA: 42 bases, framed from base 1. TCRbeta CDR3 regions were amplified from genomic DNA by means of the immunoSEQ Assay, a bias-controlled multiplex PCR. Per the original workflow: Within the assay, amplification of reference gene primers was used to estimate how many nucleated cells each sample contained. To quantify the absolute abundance of each unique TCRbeta CDR3 rearrangement, sequence reads were collapsed and filtered. For each sample, productive Simpson clonality was calculated by taking the square root of Simpson's diversity index across productive rearrangements. Drawn from immuneACCESS, this table holds only the in-frame rearrangements with V and J called that TCRdb kept. Clones are partly lost; checked studies trace under half to an unresolved V gene and leave the rest unexplained. The DNA was the basis for D and trimming; V, J and clone size are from that table. Here the sample has about 280,000 clones; approximately 90% occur a single time. The top ten clones comprise about 2% of the sample.

The clonotype originates from a woman between 45 and 60 years old who had recovered from COVID-19. The sequencing sample was made of peripheral blood. This sequence uses TRBV19 and TRBJ1-1, with 10 bases aligning to TRBD1. The DNA sequence is as follows: TGTGCCAGTAGTTTCGGGACAGGGGTCACTGAAGCTTTCTTT. Its protein is CASSFGTGVTEAFF.